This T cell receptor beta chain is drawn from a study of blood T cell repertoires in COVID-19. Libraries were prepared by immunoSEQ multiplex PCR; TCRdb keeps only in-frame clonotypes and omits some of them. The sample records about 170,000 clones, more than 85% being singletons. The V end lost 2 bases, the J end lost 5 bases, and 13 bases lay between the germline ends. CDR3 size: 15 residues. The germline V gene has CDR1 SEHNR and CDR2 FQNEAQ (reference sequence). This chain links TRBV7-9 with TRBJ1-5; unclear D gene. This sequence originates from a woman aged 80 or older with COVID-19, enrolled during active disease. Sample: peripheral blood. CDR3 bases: TGTGCCAGCAGCTTATCGGAGGTTGGGGATCAGCCCCAGCATTTT. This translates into CASSLSEVGDQPQHF.